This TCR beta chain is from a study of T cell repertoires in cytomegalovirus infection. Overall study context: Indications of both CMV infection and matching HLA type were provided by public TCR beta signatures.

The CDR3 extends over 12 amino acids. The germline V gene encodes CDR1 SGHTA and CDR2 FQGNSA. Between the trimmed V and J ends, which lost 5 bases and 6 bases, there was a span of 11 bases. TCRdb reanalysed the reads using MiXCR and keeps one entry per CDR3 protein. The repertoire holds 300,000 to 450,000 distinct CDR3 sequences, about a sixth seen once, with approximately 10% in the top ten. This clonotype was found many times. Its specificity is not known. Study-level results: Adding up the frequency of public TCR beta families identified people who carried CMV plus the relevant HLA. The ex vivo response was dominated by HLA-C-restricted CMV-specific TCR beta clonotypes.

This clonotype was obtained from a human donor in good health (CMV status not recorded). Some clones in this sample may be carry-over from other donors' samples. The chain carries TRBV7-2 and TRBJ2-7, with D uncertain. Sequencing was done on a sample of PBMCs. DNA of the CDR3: TGTGCCAGCAGCCCCAGTGGGCCCGAGCAGTACTTC. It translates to CASSPSGPEQYF.